A single sample gave rise to the 26 T cell receptor beta chains below, sequenced in a study of T cell responses to AZD1222 COVID-19 vaccine. Assay: immunoSEQ multiplex PCR; the TCRdb copy retains only in-frame clones and omits some. The table records about 170,000 clones, around 89% of them present only once. Specimen: peripheral blood, collected 28 days after the second dose of the MenACWY control vaccine. The receptors shown here come from an adult who received the MenACWY meningococcal vaccine as a control.

This chain joins TRBV28 and TRBJ1-2, with TRBD1 matching over 7 bases. CDR3 length: 13 residues. CDR1 is MDHEN, CDR2 SYDVKM, per germline. V was pared by 8 bases and J by 4 bases, with 7 bases of the junction left unmatched. CDR3 sequence (DNA): TGTGCCAGCGTCGGGGACAGCGCCTATGGCTACACCTTC. Its protein product is CASVGDSAYGYTF.

The count of this clone is one. At one end, the junction sequence differs from germline, possibly due to a read error. The chain uses TRBV3-1 (or the pseudogene TRBV3-2) and TRBJ2-3; D remains unclear. CDR3 size: 13 residues. Germline values: CDR1 LGHDT, CDR2 YNNKEL (reference sequence). CDR3 nucleotides: TGTGCCAGCACCCAACAACCCACAGATACGCAGTATTTT. This codes for CASTQQPTDTQYF.

This clone was counted a single time. The J gene is TRBJ2-5, the V gene TRBV27; TRBD1 is a possible D gene (7 bases). The CDR3 runs to 14 residues. V lost 8 bases and J 2 bases, leaving 15 bases between the germline ends. Germline V gene lookup returns CDR1 MNHEY and CDR2 SMNVEV (reference sequence). The CDR3 DNA reads as TGTGCCAGCTCCTCCAGGGGGAGGCAAGAGACCCAGTACTTC. Translation gives CASSSRGRQETQYF.

This clone has only a few counts. The chain is built from TRBV2 and TRBJ2-5, with 8 bases matching TRBD1. CDR1 SNHLY and CDR2 FYNNEI come from the germline V gene. Germline trimming cut 6 bases from V and 2 bases from J; bases unmatched to any gene: 5. The CDR3 runs to 14 residues. The CDR3 protein is CASRYGTGQETQYF. The CDR3 DNA follows: TGTGCCAGCAGATATGGGACAGGACAAGAGACCCAGTACTTC.

This clone was observed once. The chain carries TRBV19 and TRBJ2-2; 7 nucleotides align to TRBD1. Unmatched junction bases numbered 2, after V lost 6 bases and J lost 4 bases. Germline V gene lookup returns CDR1 LNHDA and CDR2 SQIVND (reference sequence). This CDR3 contains 13 residues. The chain's CDR3 is CASRQGITGELFF. Written as DNA, the CDR3 is TGTGCCAGTAGACAGGGGATCACCGGGGAGCTGTTTTTT.

The V call is TRBV30, the J call TRBJ2-1; D is ambiguous. The CDR3 is made up of 13 amino acids. The germline V and J ends were trimmed by 5 bases and 2 bases, with 10 bases remaining between them. The germline V gene encodes CDR1 GTSNPN and CDR2 SVGIG (reference sequence). The CDR3 spells CAWGLQAYNEQFF. The CDR3 region has the DNA TGTGCCTGGGGTTTGCAAGCCTACAATGAGCAGTTCTTC.

The rearrangement links TRBV27 to TRBJ2-6, with 7 bases that match TRBD1. Germline values: CDR1 MNHEY, CDR2 SMNVEV (reference sequence). V lost 5 bases, J lost 0 bases, and 10 bases stayed unmatched. The CDR3 is made up of 18 amino acids. The CDR3 loop reads CASSTKPTGYSGANVLTF. The CDR3 DNA reads TGTGCCAGCAGTACAAAACCGACAGGGTACTCTGGGGCCAACGTCCTGACTTTC.

J is TRBJ2-3 and V is TRBV9; 10 bases fit TRBD2. CDR1 SGDLS and CDR2 YYNGEE come from the germline V gene. V was clipped by 0 bases and J by 3 bases; unmatched bases: 4. This CDR3 region has 16 residues. The CDR3, as DNA: TGTGCCAGCAGCGTAGTTAGCGGGAGGATTACAGATACGCAGTATTTT. Translating gives CASSVVSGRITDTQYF.

The chain recombines TRBV6-5 with TRBJ2-5, with 7 bases lining up with TRBD1. Trimming at V came to 6 bases and at J to 3 bases, leaving 4 bases not matched to a gene. Germline CDR1 is MNHEY and CDR2 is SVGAGI. This CDR3 region has 13 residues. This CDR3 is CASSLTGEETQYF. DNA of the CDR3: TGTGCCAGCAGCCTCACAGGGGAAGAGACCCAGTACTTC.

The gene calls are TRBV4-3 and TRBJ2-7, with TRBD1 identical over 8 bases. Per germline, CDR1 LGHNA and CDR2 YSLEER. Trimming removed 1 base from V and 4 bases from J; junction bases left unmatched: 6. The CDR3 is made up of 15 amino acids. CDR3 protein: CASSQAGTGTYEQYF. As DNA, the CDR3 is TGCGCCAGCAGCCAAGCGGGGACAGGCACGTACGAGCAGTACTTC.

V usage is TRBV5-4 and J usage is TRBJ1-2; no clear D. The CDR3 loop spans 14 amino acids. The V and J ends lost 3 bases and 0 bases respectively, with 9 bases between them. Germline CDR1 is SGHNT and CDR2 is YYREEE (reference sequence). In DNA form, the CDR3 reads TGTGCCAGCAGCTCGACGGGATCTAACTATGGCTACACCTTC. It specifies CASSSTGSNYGYTF.

The chain employs TRBV5-6 and TRBJ1-2, with TRBD1 identical over 9 bases. CDR3 length: 14 residues. The germline gives CDR1 SGHDT, CDR2 YYEEEE. Trimming took 2 bases from V and 8 from J; bases not matched to a gene: 7. The CDR3 DNA is TGTGCCAGCAGCTTACATGACAGGGGGAAAGGCTACACCTTC. Residues: CASSLHDRGKGYTF.

The chain recombines TRBV7-2 with TRBJ1-1, with 8 bases matching TRBD1. V lost 5 bases, J lost 0 bases, and 5 bases stayed unmatched. The V gene's germline CDR1 is SGHTA and CDR2 FQGNSA. This CDR3 spans 15 amino acids. CDR3 amino acids: CASSPSTGVNTEAFF. For the CDR3, the DNA is TGTGCCAGCAGCCCCTCGACAGGGGTGAACACTGAAGCTTTCTTT.

This clone was seen once. V gene TRBV6-2 or TRBV6-3 combines with J gene TRBJ2-7, with 11 bases matching TRBD2. Germline CDR1 MNHEY, CDR2 SVGEGT. Trimming took 0 bases from V and 4 from J; bases not matched to a gene: 14. The CDR3 is 19 residues long. The CDR3 region is CASSYSTVRVTSGRYEQYF. As DNA, the CDR3 is TGTGCCAGCAGTTACTCGACGGTCCGGGTTACTAGCGGGAGATACGAGCAGTACTTC.

The CDR3 bases are TGCGCCAGCAGCCAATCTAAATCCGGAAACTATGGCTACACCTTC. Encoded protein: CASSQSKSGNYGYTF. This sequence joins TRBV4-1 and TRBJ1-2, with unresolved D. The CDR3 spans 15 residues. In germline, CDR1 is MGHRA, CDR2 YSYEKL. V dropped 2 bases and J dropped 2 bases, with 12 bases sitting between them.

This chain links TRBV11-2 with TRBJ2-7; 10 bases match TRBD2. Germline CDR1 is SGHAT and CDR2 is FQNNGV. Unmatched junction bases numbered 5, after V lost 0 bases and J lost 6 bases. This CDR3 is built from 15 residues. This chain's CDR3 is CASSLDLAGEGEQYF. For the CDR3, the DNA is TGTGCCAGCAGCTTAGACCTAGCGGGAGAGGGCGAGCAGTACTTC. Full variable domain (rest looked up from reference TRBV11-2 and TRBJ2-7): EAGVAQSPRYKIIEKRQSVAFWCNPISGHATLYWYQQILGQGPKLLIQFQNNGVVDDSQLPKDRFSAERLKGVDSTLKIQPAKLEDSAVYLCASSLDLAGEGEQYFGPGTRLTVT.

The chain carries TRBV18 and TRBJ2-1; TRBD1 aligns across 7 bases. Losses at the gene ends were 3 bases for V and 3 bases for J; bases not matched to a gene: 5. Per the germline V gene, CDR1 is KGHSH and CDR2 is LQKENI. CDR3 length: 15 residues. Here the CDR3 reads CASSPDRVSYNEQFF. The CDR3 DNA reads TGTGCCAGCTCACCCGACAGGGTAAGCTACAATGAGCAGTTCTTC.

The chain joins TRBV20-1 to TRBJ2-5; possibly TRBD1 or TRBD2 for D (5 bases each). The length of the CDR3 is 13 residues. Germline V gene lookup returns CDR1 DFQATT and CDR2 SNEGSKA (reference sequence). V lost 3 bases and J lost 2, with 10 bases in between. CDR3 nucleotide sequence: TGCAGTGCTAGTGAGGGGTGGCAAGAGACCCAGTACTTC. Translated, it gives CSASEGWQETQYF.

The gene calls are TRBV14 and TRBJ1-2; TRBD1 matches at 9 bases. The CDR3 consists of 16 residues. V lost 4 bases and J lost 1; bases outside the gene matches: 7. CDR1 and CDR2 (germline): SGHDN, FVKESK. The CDR3 here is CASSPRQGGGNYGYTF. The CDR3 DNA reads TGTGCCAGCAGCCCCCGACAGGGGGGAGGTAACTATGGCTACACCTTC.

This clone was seen only a few times. This chain links TRBV10-1 with TRBJ2-7, with D possibly being TRBD1 (6 bases). V was cut by 4 bases and J by 2 bases, with 9 bases left in between. This CDR3 is 13 amino acids long. The germline gives CDR1 WNHNN, CDR2 SYGVQD (reference sequence). This chain's CDR3 is CASSGRQAYEQYF. Written as DNA, the CDR3 is TGCGCCAGCAGTGGTCGACAGGCCTACGAGCAGTACTTC.

This clone was seen just once. This chain connects TRBV7-2 to TRBJ2-7; no clear D. Trimming pared 3 bases from V and 1 base from J, leaving 13 bases between. Germline-derived CDR1 and CDR2 are SGHTA and FQGNSA. There are 15 residues in the CDR3. CDR3 loop: CASSFWAPSSYEQYF. The CDR3, as DNA: TGTGCCAGCAGCTTCTGGGCTCCCTCTTCCTACGAGCAGTACTTC.

The chain recombines TRBV9 with TRBJ2-7; the match to TRBD2 covers 8 bases. With V trimmed by 3 bases and J by 3 bases, 8 bases remained unmatched. Germline assignment: CDR1 SGDLS and CDR2 YYNGEE. The CDR3 totals 15 residues. For the CDR3, the DNA is TGTGCCAGCAGCGCCGCCGGGACTAGAAGCTACGAGCAGTACTTC. Translation: CASSAAGTRSYEQYF.

The chain recombines TRBV20-1 with TRBJ1-1; no reliable D call. The CDR3 extends over 10 amino acids. The germline CDR1 and CDR2 sequences are DFQATT and SNEGSKA (reference sequence). With 8 bases removed from V and 2 bases from J, the gap between germline ends came to 6 bases. The CDR3 here is CSSRNTEAFF. The DNA of the CDR3 is TGCAGTAGTCGCAACACTGAAGCTTTCTTT.

This chain's CDR3 is CASSTRQGAHFGELFF. The CDR3 DNA sequence: TGTGCCAGCAGTACCCGACAGGGGGCGCATTTCGGGGAGCTGTTTTTT. The J gene is TRBJ2-2, the V gene TRBV6-4, with TRBD1 matching over 10 bases. Trimming took 5 bases from V and 7 from J; bases not matched to a gene: 10. The length of the CDR3 is 16 residues. Germline assignment: CDR1 MRHNA and CDR2 SNTAGT.

The rearrangement joins TRBV28 to TRBJ2-1, with 7 bases matching TRBD1. This CDR3 contains 20 residues. V was clipped by 7 bases and J by 0 bases; unmatched bases: 21. Germline V lookup: CDR1 MDHEN, CDR2 SYDVKM. The CDR3 bases are TGTGCCAGCAACCGCGTCCCGGGACAGCCGACCTTAAGCTCCTACAATGAGCAGTTCTTC. Translation: CASNRVPGQPTLSSYNEQFF.

About this clone: Other DNA variants within this sample encode the same CDR3. This chain uses TRBV28 with TRBJ1-2, with 8 bases matching TRBD1. Germline CDR1 and CDR2: MDHEN and SYDVKM. V was clipped by 4 bases and J by 2 bases; unmatched bases: 6. This CDR3 has 15 amino acids. In DNA, the CDR3 is TGTGCCAGCAGTTCCCCAAGGACAGGGAACTATGGCTACACCTTC. Its translation is CASSSPRTGNYGYTF.